This T cell receptor (beta chain) was found in a study of blood T cell repertoires in COVID-19 (TCRdb year 2020). About the study as a whole: Samples from collaborators originated in the United States, Italy and Spain and spanned both the acute and convalescent phases of COVID-19. The prospective study material was composed of cDNA or gDNA derived from T cells, B-cell-depleted T cells, or PBMCs. Deeply sampled blood TCRbeta repertoires from subjects exposed to, actively infected with, or recovered from COVID-19 were included in the dataset. The repertoires were made available in a free public database intended to serve as a resource for research on the immune response to SARS-CoV-2. Samples were obtained from the ongoing ImmuneRACE study (first 160 participants) and from some 1,200 subjects provided by 6 global collaborators. Nearly every sample came with metadata listing a de-identified subject ID, COVID-19 status, age in years and sex. Where available, HLA class I and class II types were taken from metadata supplied by the sample provider and were not determined by assay-based typing.

Comment on this clone: The specificity of this receptor is unknown. No base-level quality is on record; no much larger clone is a single base apart.

The immunoSEQ Assay, a bias-controlled multiplex PCR, was used to amplify TCRbeta CDR3 regions from genomic DNA. The authors' pipeline ran thus. Nucleated cell counts per sample were estimated from amplification of reference gene primers within the assay. To quantify the absolute abundance of each unique TCRbeta CDR3 rearrangement, sequence reads were collapsed and filtered. For each sample, productive Simpson clonality was calculated as the square root of Simpson's diversity index across productive rearrangements. Here the immuneACCESS table is served through TCRdb, limited to in-frame sequences with V and J called. Missing clones are a known gap in these copies; in checked studies unresolved V genes cover under half, and the rest lacks a known reason. Clonal size and the V and J genes are those of that table, whereas D and trimming came from the DNA. In this sample the table shows some 150,000 clones, roughly four fifths of which occur a single time. The ten largest clones capture approximately 30% of the sample.

Broad study findings and their caveats: How much clinical and demographic metadata was included differed by source and by participant, and the metadata was provided uncurated.

Whole blood was collected in K2EDTA tubes by collaborating institutions according to the institutions' own protocols. For TCRbeta analysis, collaborators shipped samples as frozen whole blood, isolated PBMCs, or DNA extracted from either of those sample types. The TCR originated in a woman between 55 and 75 years old with acute or convalescent COVID-19. The specimen sequenced was peripheral blood.

In nucleotides, the sequence is TGTGCCAGCAGTGACGCGGGAAAACTTAATGGCTACACCTTC. Its translation is CASSDAGKLNGYTF. The V and J segments used are TRBV2 and TRBJ1-2, with the D gene call left open. Spanning cysteine to phenylalanine, the CDR3 consists of 14 amino acids. Here the CDR3 DNA is all that survives: 42 bases in frame from base 1. Taken from the germline V gene, the CDR1 and CDR2 loops are SNHLY and FYNNEI. V lost 3 bases and J lost 6 bases; the stretch between them is 14 bases long.